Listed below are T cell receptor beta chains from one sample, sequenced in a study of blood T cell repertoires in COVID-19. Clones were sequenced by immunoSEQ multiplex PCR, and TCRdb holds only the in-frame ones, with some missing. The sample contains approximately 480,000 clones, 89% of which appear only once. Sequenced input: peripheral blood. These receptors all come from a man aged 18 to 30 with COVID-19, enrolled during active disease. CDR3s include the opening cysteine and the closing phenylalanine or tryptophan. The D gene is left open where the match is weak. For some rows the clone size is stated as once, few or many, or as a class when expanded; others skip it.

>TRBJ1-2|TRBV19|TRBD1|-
CASSRTGSGYGYTF
TGTGCCAGTAGTAGGACAGGGTCTGGCTATGGCTACACCTTC
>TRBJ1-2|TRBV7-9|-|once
CASSSDLRNYGYTF
TGTGCCAGCAGCTCAGATTTAAGAAACTATGGCTACACCTTC
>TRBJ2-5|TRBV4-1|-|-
CASSQGDRRKETQYF
TGCGCCAGCAGCCAAGGAGACAGGCGTAAAGAGACCCAGTACTTC
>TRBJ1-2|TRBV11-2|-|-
CASSLGLGLDYTF
TGTGCCAGCAGCCTAGGTTTGGGTCTAGACTACACCTTC
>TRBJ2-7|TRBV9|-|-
CASSVGGEGERHF
TGTGCCAGCAGCGTAGGGGGGGAAGGAGAGCGGCACTTC
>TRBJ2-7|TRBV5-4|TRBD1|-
CASSTGTGDVYEQYF
TGTGCCAGCAGCACGGGGACAGGGGATGTGTACGAGCAGTACTTC
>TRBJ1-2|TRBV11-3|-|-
CASSLQGQPYGYTF
TGTGCCAGCAGCTTACAGGGGCAACCCTATGGCTACACCTTC
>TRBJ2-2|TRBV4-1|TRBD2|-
CASSRSSSGGNTGELFF
TGCGCCAGCAGCCGGAGCTCGAGCGGGGGGAACACCGGGGAGCTGTTTTTT
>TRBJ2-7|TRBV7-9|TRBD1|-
CASSWPGQGYEQYF
TGTGCCAGCAGCTGGCCGGGACAGGGGTACGAGCAGTACTTC
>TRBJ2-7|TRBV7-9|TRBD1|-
CASSRTGLSYEQYF
TGTGCCAGCAGCCGGACAGGTTTGAGCTACGAGCAGTACTTC
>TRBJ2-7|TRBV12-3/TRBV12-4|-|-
CASGRDIRYEQYF
TGTGCCAGCGGCCGGGACATACGGTACGAGCAGTACTTC
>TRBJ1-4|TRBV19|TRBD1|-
CASSAWTGQRANEKLFF
TGTGCCAGTAGTGCCTGGACAGGCCAGAGGGCTAATGAAAAACTGTTTTTT
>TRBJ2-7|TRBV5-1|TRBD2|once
CASSLGVLAGGHSYEQYF
TGCGCCAGCAGCTTGGGGGTCCTAGCGGGAGGGCACTCCTACGAGCAGTACTTC
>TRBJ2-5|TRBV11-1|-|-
CASSLPGSETQYF
TGTGCCAGCAGCTTACCAGGAAGCGAGACCCAGTACTTC
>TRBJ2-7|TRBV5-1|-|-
CASSLPGGSYEQYF
TGCGCCAGCAGCTTACCCGGCGGCTCCTACGAGCAGTACTTC
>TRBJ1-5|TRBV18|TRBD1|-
CASSLPGQGSQPQHF
TGTGCCAGCTCACTACCGGGACAGGGTTCCCAGCCCCAGCATTTT
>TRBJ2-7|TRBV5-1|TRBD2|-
CASSFSPRDYSEQYF
TGCGCCAGCAGCTTTAGCCCCCGGGACTACTCCGAGCAGTACTTC
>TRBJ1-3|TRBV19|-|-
CASSISGDGNTIYF
TGTGCCAGTAGTATATCGGGTGACGGAAACACCATATATTTT
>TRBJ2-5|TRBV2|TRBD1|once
CASSGQGLGETQYF
TGTGCCAGCAGTGGACAGGGGTTAGGGGAGACCCAGTACTTC
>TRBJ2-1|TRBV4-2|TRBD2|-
CASSQAGGLNEQFF
TGTGCCAGCAGCCAAGCGGGAGGGCTTAATGAGCAGTTCTTC
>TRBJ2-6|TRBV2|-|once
CASSADWFSGANVLTF
TGTGCCAGCAGTGCGGACTGGTTCTCTGGGGCCAACGTCCTGACTTTC
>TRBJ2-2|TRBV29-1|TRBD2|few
CSVLEAGGLNTGELFF
TGCAGCGTTCTAGAAGCGGGAGGGTTAAACACCGGGGAGCTGTTTTTT
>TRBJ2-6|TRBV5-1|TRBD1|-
CASSKRTGLKSGANVLTF
TGCGCCAGCAGCAAGAGGACAGGGCTGAAGTCTGGGGCCAACGTCCTGACTTTC
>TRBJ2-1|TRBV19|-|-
CASSSGAYNEQFF
TGTGCCAGTAGTAGCGGAGCCTACAATGAGCAGTTCTTC
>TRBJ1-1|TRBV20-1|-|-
CSANGNTEAFF
TGCAGTGCTAACGGGAACACTGAAGCTTTCTTT